The 22 T cell receptor beta chains below all came from one sample that was sequenced in a study of CXCR3-negative and CXCR3-positive naive CD8 T cells. No antigen has been assigned to these receptors. The libraries of TRB cDNA were constructed through 5' RACE using UMI labels. Reanalyzing the 5' RACE reads, TCRdb keeps one entry per CDR3 protein, without DNA. Its table records approximately 48,000 distinct CDR3 sequences. Whole-study results and caveats: Hydrophobicity of TRB CDR3s was greater in CXCR3-positive naive cells than in CXCR3-negative naive cells.

Input material: naive CXCR3+ CD8+ T cells from blood. Subset described: CD45RO-CCR7+CD27+CD95- naive CD8+ T cells expressing CXCR3 (TNR3+). These receptors came from a human donor in good health. Some clones in this sample may be carry-over from other donors' samples.

The chain recombines TRBV4-3 with TRBJ2-7. The CDR3 contains 16 residues. Germline values: CDR1 LGHNA, CDR2 YSLEER. CDR3 in amino acids: CASSQDWKDYSYEQYF.

The chain carries TRBV7-9 and TRBJ2-1. Germline assignment: CDR1 SEHNR and CDR2 FQNEAQ (reference sequence). This CDR3 is built from 14 residues. CDR3 in amino acids: CASSPTTSFDEQFF.

The V call is TRBV12-3 or TRBV12-4, the J call TRBJ2-1; TCRdb's D call, TRBD1, is unchecked because there is no DNA. This CDR3 is built from 17 residues. This chain's CDR3 is CASGRLGGGGADNEQFF.

The chain combines TRBV4-1 with TRBJ2-7; TCRdb's assignment of TRBD1 cannot be checked, as there is no DNA. Germline lookup yields CDR1 MGHRA and CDR2 YSYEKL. The CDR3 sequence is 14 residues long. CDR3 protein: CASSHLPGGYKQYF.

The chain carries TRBV20-1 and TRBJ2-1. This CDR3 has 12 residues. Germline V lookup: CDR1 DFQATT, CDR2 SNEGSKA (reference sequence). The CDR3 reads CSARLLYNEQFF.

The genes are TRBV7-3 and TRBJ1-1; the D call of TRBD1 rests on TCRdb alone, since no DNA is present to check it. Germline CDR1 is SGHTA and CDR2 is FQGTGA. CDR3 size: 15 residues. The CDR3 loop is CASSPNRGGNTEAFF.

The genes are TRBV7-3 and TRBJ2-7; TCRdb designates TRBD1, a call that cannot be tested without DNA. Per the germline V gene, CDR1 is SGHTA and CDR2 is FQGTGA. This CDR3 is built from 15 residues. The CDR3 loop is CASSLMLGGTYEQYF.

The chain links TRBV28 to TRBJ2-7; there is no DNA to check the TCRdb D call of TRBD1. This CDR3 is built from 14 residues. The germline gives CDR1 MDHEN, CDR2 SYDVKM. The CDR3 is CASSTGTGSYEQYF.

The chain employs TRBV4-3 and TRBJ1-5; TCRdb's D call of TRBD1 is untestable without DNA. CDR3 length: 15 residues. CDR1 LGHNA and CDR2 YSLEER come from the germline V gene. The CDR3 sequence: CASSQDRGGGQPQHF.

The V and J genes are TRBV28 and TRBJ1-1; TCRdb reports TRBD1, a call that lacks DNA to check it against. Germline lookup yields CDR1 MDHEN and CDR2 SYDVKM. This CDR3 spans 14 amino acids. The CDR3 region is CASSLRGINTEAFF.

The J gene is TRBJ2-7, the V gene TRBV4-3. The CDR3 spans 12 residues. CDR1 LGHNA and CDR2 YSLEER come from the germline V gene. CDR3 sequence reads: CASSPSGYEQYF.

The CDR3 reads CASSPSPQSRQEQYF. The chain recombines TRBV6-2 or TRBV6-3 with TRBJ2-7; TCRdb lists TRBD2, though no DNA is available to test this call. Germline CDR1 and CDR2: MNHEY and SVGEGT. The CDR3 runs 15 residues.

The chain carries TRBV15 and TRBJ2-1; no DNA is available, so the TRBD1 call from TCRdb remains unchecked. Germline CDR1 reads LNHNV; CDR2 reads YYDKDF (reference sequence). The length of the CDR3 is 17 residues. Here the CDR3 reads CATSRDRGPTPYNEQFF.

J is TRBJ2-5 and V is TRBV20-1; TCRdb's assignment of TRBD1 cannot be checked, as there is no DNA. The germline V gene encodes CDR1 DFQATT and CDR2 SNEGSKA (reference sequence). The CDR3 runs 15 residues. CDR3 amino acids: CSATKGGEVEETQYF.

The chain uses TRBV11-1 and TRBJ1-2. The germline V gene has CDR1 SGHAT and CDR2 FQDESV (reference sequence). This CDR3 has 14 amino acids. This CDR3 reads CASSTTVTNYGYTF.

V and J are TRBV5-1 and TRBJ2-5; TCRdb selects TRBD1, and the lack of DNA leaves this call unchecked. There are 13 residues in the CDR3. Germline V gene lookup returns CDR1 SGHRS and CDR2 YFSETQ. CDR3: CASSADRGETQYF. Together with reference TRBV5-1 and TRBJ2-5, the CDR3 gives the full variable domain: KAGVTQTPRYLIKTRGQQVTLSCSPISGHRSVSWYQQTPGQGLQFLFEYFSETQRNKGNFPGRFSGRQFSNSRSEMNVSTLELGDSALYLCASSADRGETQYFGPGTRLLVL.

J is TRBJ1-2 and V is TRBV2. Germline CDR1 SNHLY, CDR2 FYNNEI. CDR3 length: 13 amino acids. This chain's CDR3 is CASSVRDLYGYTF.

The chain has TRBV6-2 or TRBV6-3 and TRBJ1-1. CDR3 length equals 11 residues. Germline V lookup: CDR1 MNHEY, CDR2 SVGEGT. The CDR3 loop is CATTVDTEAFF.

This rearrangement joins TRBV28 to TRBJ2-3; absent DNA, TCRdb's TRBD1 call cannot be checked. Germline V gene lookup returns CDR1 MDHEN and CDR2 SYDVKM. The CDR3 length is 15 residues. The CDR3 reads CASSFGQGGTDTQYF.

The chain is built from TRBV7-8 and TRBJ2-1; there is no DNA to check the TCRdb D call of TRBD2. CDR3 length: 16 amino acids. The germline V gene encodes CDR1 SGHVS and CDR2 FQNEAQ. This CDR3 is CASDLTGLASYNEQFF.

The chain combines TRBV15 with TRBJ1-6. This CDR3 spans 14 amino acids. The germline CDR1 and CDR2 sequences are LNHNV and YYDKDF (reference sequence). CDR3 amino acids: CATSRDRSNSPLHF.

The chain couples TRBV6-5 to TRBJ1-4; TCRdb outputs TRBD1, but without DNA this stays unchecked. Germline CDR1 and CDR2: MNHEY and SVGAGI. The CDR3 contains 14 residues. The CDR3 region is CASSYVRGNEKLFF.